This T cell receptor beta chain was sequenced in a study of T cell responses to AZD1222 COVID-19 vaccine. Study information: Second-dose recipients at about 4 or about 12 weeks were treated as one pooled group. Study-wide results and caveats: Unmutated variant regions are reportedly the target of nearly half of TCRs that are spike-specific. Spike-specific TCR depth and breadth grew after two AZD1222 doses.

TCRdb's copy holds only in-frame clones and misses some; the assay was immunoSEQ multiplex PCR. The data hold about 120,000 clones, with 80% to 90% observed a single time. To note about this clone: Its specificity is unknown.

This TCR was sampled from an adult in good health. The material sequenced was peripheral blood, taken on day 0 of AZD1222 vaccination.

The CDR3 DNA reads as TGTGCCAGTAGTACAGGGGACTCGTACGATGAGCAGTTCTTC. This encodes CASSTGDSYDEQFF. The gene calls are TRBV19 and TRBJ2-1, with D perhaps TRBD1 or TRBD2 (6 bases each). This CDR3 has 14 residues. Looked up from germline, CDR1 is LNHDA and CDR2 is SQIVND (reference sequence). The V gene lost 4 bases and the J gene lost 8 bases, with 15 bases spanning the gap. The full variable domain, with the rest looked up from reference TRBV19 and TRBJ2-1, is DGGITQSPKYLFRKEGQNVTLSCEQNLNHDAMYWYRQDPGQGLRLIYYSQIVNDFQKGDIAEGYSVSREKKESFPLTVTSAQKNPTAFYLCASSTGDSYDEQFFGPGTRLTVL.